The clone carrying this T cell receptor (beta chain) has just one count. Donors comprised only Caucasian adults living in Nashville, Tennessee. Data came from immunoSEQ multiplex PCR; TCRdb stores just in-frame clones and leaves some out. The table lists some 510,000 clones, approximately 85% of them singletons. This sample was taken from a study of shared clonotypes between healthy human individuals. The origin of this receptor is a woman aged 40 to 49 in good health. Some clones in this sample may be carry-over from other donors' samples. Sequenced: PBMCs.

CDR3 in DNA: TGCAGCGTTCTTGGACTAGCGGGAGGAAGGTACAATGAGCAGTTCTTC. This encodes CSVLGLAGGRYNEQFF. This sequence joins TRBV29-1 and TRBJ2-1; 14 bases are shared with TRBD2. This CDR3 has 16 residues. Trimming took 5 bases from V and 4 from J; bases not matched to a gene: 7. Germline V CDR1 and CDR2: SQVTM, ANQGSEA.